The clone carrying this TCR beta chain was counted a single time. Here immunoSEQ multiplex PCR was the method, and the copy in TCRdb shows in-frame clones only, minus some. The sample holds approximately 79,000 clones, 90% to 95% seen once. The sample originates from a study of T cell changes during pregnancy in multiple sclerosis. The CDR3 is 16 residues long. V dropped 4 bases and J dropped 4 bases, with 17 bases sitting between them. The V gene's germline CDR1 is SEHNR and CDR2 FQNEAQ (reference sequence). The rearrangement joins TRBV7-9 to TRBJ1-5, with D perhaps TRBD1 (5 bases). The source is a female donor in good health, enrolled as a control in a pregnancy study. This sample comprised peripheral blood, obtained in the second trimester of pregnancy. CDR3 region: CASSYVGGGYNQPQHF. The CDR3 DNA follows: TGTGCCAGCAGCTACGTTGGGGGGGGTTATAATCAGCCCCAGCATTTT.